This passage covers 9 T cell receptor beta chains from one sample sequenced in a study of blood T cell repertoires in COVID-19. Assay used: immunoSEQ multiplex PCR; TCRdb lists only in-frame clones, some missing. The sample lists 150,000 or so clones, roughly 87% seen once, with approximately 3.8% in the top ten. Material: PBMCs or T cells enriched from blood (not recorded which). These TCRs come from a woman between 35 and 50 years old who had been exposed to COVID-19.

The chain has TRBV9 and TRBJ1-1; TRBD1 is a possible D gene (5 bases). The CDR3 consists of 14 residues. Per germline, CDR1 SGDLS and CDR2 YYNGEE. V was pared by 6 bases and J by 4 bases, with 16 bases between. The chain's CDR3 is CASNEQGLGTEAFF. CDR3 DNA sequence: TGTGCCAGCAACGAGCAGGGATTGGGCACTGAAGCTTTCTTT.

V and J are TRBV4-1 and TRBJ1-1; D might be TRBD1 (6 bases). This CDR3 region has 14 residues. Per the germline V gene, CDR1 is MGHRA and CDR2 is YSYEKL. V lost 5 bases, J lost 3 bases, and 13 bases lay in between. The chain's CDR3 is CASSTQGRDTEAFF. The CDR3 DNA follows: TGCGCCAGCAGCACACAGGGTCGGGACACTGAAGCTTTCTTT.

The sample holds one count of this clone. This chain connects TRBV6-5 to TRBJ1-6; 7 bases fit TRBD1. Germline V lookup: CDR1 MNHEY, CDR2 SVGAGI. This CDR3 spans 16 amino acids. V dropped 4 bases and J dropped 4; count of bases not matched to a gene: 7. CDR3 sequence: CASSSGQQGYNSPLHF. CDR3 coding DNA: TGTGCCAGCAGTTCAGGGCAACAGGGGTATAATTCACCCCTCCACTTT.

The V gene is TRBV7-6, the J gene TRBJ1-4, with 10 bases fitting TRBD1. The germline V gene encodes CDR1 SGHVS and CDR2 FNYEAQ. V trimming: 5 bases; J trimming: 8 bases; junction bases outside the gene matches: 5. CDR3 length equals 14 residues. CDR3 sequence: CASSRDRGGEKLFF. Written as DNA, the CDR3 is TGTGCCAGCAGCCGGGACAGGGGAGGCGAAAAACTGTTTTTT.

This clone was detected once. V and J are TRBV6-2 or TRBV6-3 and TRBJ2-3, with D perhaps matching TRBD1 (7 bases). Trimming shortened V by 6 bases and J by 4 bases, and 14 bases separated the two germline ends. The CDR3 has 14 amino acids. Germline CDR1 MNHEY, CDR2 SVGEGT. This CDR3 reads CASSNRGGADTQYF. The CDR3 DNA reads as TGTGCCAGCAGCAACAGGGGAGGAGCAGATACGCAGTATTTT.

The chain employs TRBV19 and TRBJ1-4, with 9 bases lining up with TRBD1. This CDR3 is built from 16 residues. Trimming removed 9 bases from V and 0 bases from J; junction bases left unmatched: 8. CDR1 and CDR2 from the germline V gene are LNHDA and SQIVND (reference sequence). The CDR3 DNA reads TGTGCCAGCCAGACAGGGGGACCTACAACTAATGAAAAACTGTTTTTT. Translated: CASQTGGPTTNEKLFF.

The chain combines TRBV9 with TRBJ2-3; 8 bases agree with TRBD2. This CDR3 comprises 15 residues. J lost 5 bases, V lost 1 base, and 6 bases had no gene match. Germline assignment: CDR1 SGDLS and CDR2 YYNGEE. In DNA, the CDR3 is TGTGCCAGCAGCGTATCGGGGGGGTCCGGAGATACGCAGTATTTT. Amino acids: CASSVSGGSGDTQYF.

This rearrangement joins TRBV12-3 or TRBV12-4 to TRBJ1-2, with TRBD1 matching over 9 bases. The CDR3 sequence is 13 residues long. Trimming took 6 bases from V and 6 from J; bases not matched to a gene: 5. CDR3 sequence: CASRTGGRNGYTF. As DNA, the CDR3 is TGTGCCAGCAGGACAGGGGGTCGCAATGGCTACACCTTC.

The rearrangement joins TRBV6-5 to TRBJ2-7; TRBD1 might be the D (5 bases). The V end lost 8 bases, the J end lost 3 bases, and 8 bases lay between the germline ends. This CDR3 is built from 11 residues. Looked up from germline, CDR1 is MNHEY and CDR2 is SVGAGI. In DNA, the CDR3 is TGTGCCAGCCGCAGGGACTACGAGCAGTACTTC. Translation gives CASRRDYEQYF.